Listed below are T cell receptor beta chains from one sample, sequenced in a study of radiotherapy plus CTLA-4 blockade in lung cancer. Repertoires were generated with immunoSEQ multiplex PCR, while TCRdb's copy carries only in-frame clones and drops some. The table lists 85,000 to 100,000 clones, roughly 86% of them singletons. Sequencing was performed on peripheral blood, taken from a patient treated with radiotherapy plus ipilimumab. The receptors were gathered from a human donor with non-small cell lung cancer that progressed on radiotherapy plus ipilimumab. The CDR3 runs from the conserved cysteine through the conserved F or W. Each record gives: V gene, CDR3 protein.

TRBV6-1 | CASRLGGLSEKLFF
TRBV28 | CASRTEASGEQYF
TRBV11-3 | CASSLARNTYEQYF
TRBV7-2 | CASSLSVRNTEAFF
TRBV5-3 | CARSSRYTRTDTQYF
TRBV19 | CASSISGSNEKLFF
TRBV2 | CAISRTGELFF
TRBV9 | CASSMTGAGNTIYF
TRBV28 | CASSSDRGRIGELFF
TRBV5-4 | CASSRKEGTEAFF
TRBV19 | CASSLMRQGNQPQHF
TRBV30 | CAWNGAPVDYGYTF
TRBV29-1 | CSVGTDEQYF
TRBV5-6 | CASSSLGTADGEKLFF
TRBV19 | CASSMKGTGTLLNYGYTF